These 26 T cell receptor beta chains share one sample of origin, sequenced in a study of T cell clonality in common variable immunodeficiency (dated by TCRdb to about 2015). Results and caveats for the whole study, not just this receptor: CVID TCRbeta sequences reportedly showed fewer deletions and N-nucleotide insertions and lacked highly modified clones with 13 or more V deletions.

What these receptors recognize is not known. The receptor library was made with the immunoSEQ multiplex PCR assay. Held by TCRdb, this immuneACCESS table contains in-frame sequences only and omits some clones. Under half of the omission traces to an unresolved V gene where checked; the cause of the rest is unknown. There are around 14,000 clones in this sample, and none of them is a singleton. Under 10% of the sample is taken by the ten largest. The specimen sequenced was peripheral blood mononuclear cells. Receptor source: a human donor with common variable immunodeficiency.

In this sample, this clone turned up a few times. The read ends 3 residues shy of where the CDR3 ends; the end is completed using the germline J gene. This rearrangement joins TRBV19 to TRBJ2-7; 9 bases align to TRBD1. Germline assignment: CDR1 LNHDA and CDR2 SQIVND (reference sequence). V gave up 3 bases and J gave up 6 bases; unmatched junction bases: 6. This CDR3 has 14 amino acids. CDR3 bases read: TGTGCCAGTAGTATCGGGACAGGGTGGGGCGAG. It codes for CASSIGTGWGE. The whole CDR3 reads CASSIGTGWGEQYF.

The CDR3 region is CASEWLRLAGVEQFF. The part of the CDR3 DNA that was read is TGTGCCAGCGAGTGGCTGAGACTAGCGGGGGTTGAG. The rearrangement joins TRBV2 to TRBJ2-1; 12 bases line up with TRBD2. The CDR3 end lies 3 residues beyond the end of the read and is filled in from the germline J gene. CDR1 and CDR2 (germline): SNHLY, FYNNEI. The junction had 11 bases not matched to a gene; V was cut back by 8 bases and J by 9 bases. CDR3 size: 15 residues.

This clone was picked up a small number of times. This CDR3 reads CASSYQGASYEQYF. The CDR3 bases that were read are TGTGCCAGCAGCTACCAGGGGGCCTCCTACGAG. This chain joins TRBV5-6 and TRBJ2-7; 8 bases fit TRBD1. Sequencing ends 3 residues short of the CDR3 end; the germline J gene provides the rest. Germline V CDR1 and CDR2: SGHDT, YYEEEE. Trimming at V came to 3 bases and at J to 0 bases, leaving 2 bases not matched to a gene. The CDR3 is made up of 14 amino acids.

This clone was detected only a few times. The read terminates 3 residues before the CDR3 end, so the remaining end is supplied by the germline J gene. The J gene is TRBJ2-7, the V gene TRBV5-1, with 7 bases fitting TRBD1. This CDR3 spans 14 amino acids. Germline CDR1 is SGHRS and CDR2 is YFSETQ. J gave up 1 base and V 4 bases, and 5 bases lay outside the gene matches. Incomplete CDR3 DNA: TGCGCCAGCAGCCCCCGGGACAGTTCCTACGAG. Protein sequence: CASSPRDSSYE. The CDR3 reads in full as CASSPRDSSYEQYF.

A remark on this clone: Sequencing ends 3 residues short of the CDR3 end; the germline J gene provides the rest. This chain connects TRBV19 to TRBJ2-7, with D unresolved. CDR1 LNHDA and CDR2 SQIVND come from the germline V gene (reference sequence). There are 14 residues in the CDR3. Trimming removed 2 bases at V and 0 bases at J, with 8 bases between. CDR3 region: CASSIRPSSYEQYF. The sequenced part of the CDR3 DNA is TGTGCCAGTAGTATAAGGCCTAGCTCCTACGAG.

This clone ranks as medium-sized. The CDR3 end is not reached by the read, which stops 3 residues before it; the germline J gene fills it in. This rearrangement joins TRBV5-1 to TRBJ1-1; 7 nucleotides match TRBD1. V shed 8 bases and J 1 base; nucleotides not matched to a gene: 8. Germline V gene sequence: CDR1 SGHRS, CDR2 YFSETQ. This CDR3 comprises 14 residues. The CDR3 DNA, read in part, is TGCGCCAGTATACAGGGGAGGGGGAACACTGAA. This encodes CASIQGRGNTE. The entire CDR3 sequence reads CASIQGRGNTEAFF.

Points on this clone: The CDR3 end falls 3 residues outside the read, so it is completed with the germline J gene. The chain uses TRBV18 and TRBJ2-7; D is ambiguous. The CDR3 is 18 residues long. CDR1 and CDR2 from the germline V gene are KGHSH and LQKENI. Trimming cost V 2 bases and J 2 bases, with 22 bases left between them. The CDR3 region is CASSPRRPGQDATYEQYF. CDR3 DNA, as far as it was read: TGTGCCAGCTCACCAAGAAGGCCAGGCCAAGATGCTACCTACGAG.

This clone appeared a few times. The CDR3 region is CATRRTGVERNSPLHF. The covered CDR3 bases are TGTGCCACCAGAAGGACAGGGGTCGAGCGTAATTCACCC. The chain links TRBV19 to TRBJ1-6, with 9 bases identical to TRBD1. The read gets to within 3 residues of the CDR3 end, and the germline J gene fills in the rest. The CDR3 totals 16 residues. The V and J ends lost 10 bases and 6 bases, in that order; junction bases with no gene match: 13. The germline gives CDR1 LNHDA, CDR2 SQIVND (reference sequence).

This clone has more than one count but fewer than ten. The read comes to an end 3 residues before the CDR3 does, leaving the germline J gene to fill in the end. V is TRBV2 and J is TRBJ2-3, with 7 bases fitting TRBD2. V shed 6 bases and J 1 base; nucleotides not matched to a gene: 1. CDR1 and CDR2 (germline): SNHLY, FYNNEI. The CDR3 has 13 amino acids. CDR3 DNA (partial): TGTGCCAGCAGCCGGGGGGGCACAGATACG. Its translation: CASSRGGTDT. The complete CDR3 sequence is CASSRGGTDTQYF.

This clone was detected a few times. The read falls 3 residues short of the CDR3 end, and the missing part is taken from the germline J gene. J is TRBJ2-7 and V is TRBV19, with 10 bases aligning to TRBD1. Germline loops: CDR1 LNHDA, CDR2 SQIVND (reference sequence). After removal of 6 bases from V and 2 bases from J, the junction contained 4 bases not matched to a gene. The CDR3 consists of 14 residues. The CDR3: CASRRGQGAYEQYF. The CDR3 bases that were read are TGTGCCAGTAGGCGTGGACAGGGGGCCTACGAG.

The DNA read from the CDR3 is TGTGCCAGCTCACCGTACCGGGACAGGGGCGACCGGGGAGGCCGCACAGATACG. It is translated as CASSPYRDRGDRGGRTDT. The full CDR3 sequence reads CASSPYRDRGDRGGRTDTQYF. The chain couples TRBV18 to TRBJ2-3, with 10 positions matching TRBD1. The CDR3 goes on 3 residues after the read ends, and that part is filled in from the germline J gene. There are 21 residues in the CDR3. The germline CDR1 and CDR2 sequences are KGHSH and LQKENI. Germline trimming cut 3 bases from V and 1 base from J; bases unmatched to any gene: 19.

This clone was observed many times. Read sequence stops 3 residues before the CDR3 end, and the germline J gene provides the missing end. The V and J genes are TRBV7-9 and TRBJ2-1; 7 nucleotides line up with TRBD1. V was pared by 5 bases and J by 4 bases, with 5 bases of the junction left unmatched. CDR1 and CDR2 from the germline V gene are SEHNR and FQNEAQ (reference sequence). The CDR3 is 14 residues long. The CDR3 sequence: CASSVDRDYNEQFF. The CDR3 bases that were read are TGTGCCAGCAGCGTCGACAGGGATTACAATGAG.

In the case of this clone: With the read ending 3 residues before the CDR3 end, the germline J gene is used to fill in that end. V gene TRBV18 combines with J gene TRBJ1-2; 10 bases are shared with TRBD1. The CDR3 spans 14 residues. Germline CDR1 reads KGHSH; CDR2 reads LQKENI. The covered CDR3 bases are TGTGCCAGCTCACCCTCCGGGACAGGGGTCGGC. Residues: CASSPSGTGVG. The whole CDR3 reads CASSPSGTGVGYTF.

This clone is medium-sized. The read ends 3 residues before the CDR3 terminus; that terminus is restored from the germline J gene. The rearrangement joins TRBV20-1 to TRBJ2-4; D gene unclear. V was trimmed by 6 bases and J by 3 bases, leaving 12 bases between them. This CDR3 has 13 residues. Looked up from germline, CDR1 is DFQATT and CDR2 is SNEGSKA (reference sequence). CDR3 amino acids: CSATTPLKNIQYF. The covered CDR3 bases are TGCAGTGCCACGACACCGCTCAAAAACATT.

On this clone: The DNA ends 3 residues before the CDR3 does, and the rest of the CDR3 is filled in from the germline J gene. This chain links TRBV5-1 with TRBJ2-7, with a tentative D call TRBD1 (5 bases). The CDR3 runs 13 residues. Germline CDR1 reads SGHRS; CDR2 reads YFSETQ. V was clipped by 1 base and J by 5 bases, with 10 bases between them. The part of the CDR3 DNA that was read is TGCGCCAGCAGCTTGCAGGGTTTCGACGAG. Its translation: CASSLQGFDE. The whole CDR3 region reads CASSLQGFDEQYF.

This clone was seen more than once but under ten times. The read finishes 3 residues shy of the CDR3 end, and the germline J gene is used to complete it. The chain joins TRBV7-2 to TRBJ1-4; TRBD1 matches at 7 bases. CDR1 is SGHTA and CDR2 is FQGNSA in the germline V gene. V lost 3 bases and J lost 8; bases outside the gene matches: 0. This CDR3 is 12 amino acids long. This CDR3 reads CASSLDREKLFF. The sequenced CDR3 bases are TGTGCCAGCAGCTTGGACAGGGAAAAA.

This clone was detected a few times. Sequencing ends 3 residues short of the CDR3 end; the germline J gene provides the rest. The chain joins TRBV6-2 or TRBV6-3 to TRBJ2-5; D might be TRBD2 (5 bases). Germline lookup yields CDR1 MNHEY and CDR2 SVGEGT. CDR3 size: 10 residues. V shed 10 bases and J shed 5 bases, with 8 bases lying between them. Incomplete CDR3 DNA: TGTGCCACCCGGGGTGAGACC. Residues: CATRGET. The complete CDR3 sequence is CATRGETQYF.

This clone was observed a few times. The read ends 3 residues before the CDR3 terminus; that terminus is restored from the germline J gene. The chain links TRBV19 to TRBJ1-2; a weak D match, TRBD1 (5 bases). Trimming shortened V by 3 bases and J by 4 bases, and 12 bases separated the two germline ends. The CDR3 has 14 amino acids. Germline CDR1 is LNHDA and CDR2 is SQIVND (reference sequence). The CDR3 DNA, read in part, is TGTGCCAGTAGTATCCAGGGTCTGAGCTATGGC. This translates into CASSIQGLSYG. The entire CDR3 reads CASSIQGLSYGYTF.

With regard to this clone: The read is 3 residues too short to cover the CDR3 end, so that end is filled in from the germline J gene. The chain employs TRBV7-9 and TRBJ2-3; D might be TRBD1 (5 bases). Trimming removed 4 bases from V and 5 bases from J, with 13 bases in between. Germline CDR1 and CDR2: SEHNR and FQNEAQ (reference sequence). This CDR3 region has 14 residues. CDR3 sequence reads: CASSSGQLGDTQYF. CDR3 DNA, as far as it was read: TGTGCCAGCAGCTCCGGACAATTGGGAGATACG.

This clone was picked up many times. The observed sequence ends 3 residues before the CDR3 terminus, with the missing tail filled in from the germline J gene. This chain joins TRBV7-2 and TRBJ2-5; TRBD2 aligns across 9 bases. Germline CDR1 is SGHTA and CDR2 is FQGNSA. Trimming cost V 1 base and J 5 bases; bases outside gene matches: 5. The CDR3 consists of 15 residues. The CDR3 bases that were read are TGTGCCAGCAGCTTAGTCCCTAGCGGGGCGGAGACC. This translates into CASSLVPSGAET. The complete CDR3 sequence is CASSLVPSGAETQYF.

This clone was detected only a few times. The read terminates 3 residues before the CDR3 end, so the remaining end is supplied by the germline J gene. This chain uses TRBV20-1 with TRBJ2-5; D unclear. Trimming stripped 0 bases from V and 4 bases from J, with 12 bases between. Germline V gene sequence: CDR1 DFQATT, CDR2 SNEGSKA (reference sequence). The CDR3 extends over 14 amino acids. CDR3 DNA (partial): TGCAGTGCTAGAGATCTTCGGGTCGGAGAGACC. Translated, it gives CSARDLRVGET. The whole CDR3 protein is CSARDLRVGETQYF.

Details on this clone: The CDR3 goes on 3 residues after the read ends, and that part is filled in from the germline J gene. This rearrangement joins TRBV7-6 to TRBJ1-3; D might be TRBD1 (5 bases). The ends were cut back, 5 bases at V and 1 base at J, with 15 bases in the middle. Germline CDR1 is SGHVS and CDR2 is FNYEAQ. The CDR3 sequence is 16 residues long. CDR3 bases read: TGTGCCAGCAGCCCCTACGGAGGGGAGTCTGGAAACACC. Its protein product is CASSPYGGESGNT. The whole CDR3 sequence is CASSPYGGESGNTIYF. The full variable domain, with the rest looked up from reference TRBV7-6 and TRBJ1-3, is GAGVSQSPRYKVTKRGQDVALRCDPISGHVSLYWYRQALGQGPEFLTYFNYEAQQDKSGLPNDRFSAERPEGSISTLTIQRTEQRDSAMYRCASSPYGGESGNTIYFGEGSWLTVV.

About this clone itself: The read stops 3 residues short of the end of the CDR3; the missing end is completed from the germline J gene. The J gene is TRBJ2-7, the V gene TRBV18, with 9 bases identical to TRBD2. V shed 4 bases, J shed 0 bases, and the junction held 4 bases outside the gene matches. The CDR3 is 15 residues long. The germline V gene encodes CDR1 KGHSH and CDR2 LQKENI. The CDR3 is CASSHPGLASYEQYF. The covered CDR3 bases are TGTGCCAGCTCACACCCGGGACTAGCCTCCTACGAG.

This clone was seen more than once but under ten times. The read finishes 3 residues shy of the CDR3 end, and the germline J gene is used to complete it. The chain couples TRBV19 to TRBJ2-2, with 8 bases that match TRBD1. Unmatched junction bases numbered 7, after V lost 9 bases and J lost 1 base. The length of the CDR3 is 15 residues. Germline CDR1 reads LNHDA; CDR2 reads SQIVND (reference sequence). The covered CDR3 bases are TGTGCCAGCCATAGGGGGACAGGGAACACCGGGGAG. Amino acid sequence: CASHRGTGNTGE. The CDR3 as a whole reads CASHRGTGNTGELFF.

This clone has only a few counts. Coverage ceases 3 residues before the CDR3 finishes, and the germline J gene fills in the end. The chain is built from TRBV19 and TRBJ1-3; D not resolved. Trimming left V 3 bases short and J 0 bases short, with 6 bases between. The germline V gene has CDR1 LNHDA and CDR2 SQIVND (reference sequence). The CDR3 length is 14 residues. CDR3 bases read: TGTGCCAGTAGTATCGCGGGCTCTGGAAACACC. Its translation is CASSIAGSGNT. In full, the CDR3 reads CASSIAGSGNTIYF. Full variable domain (outside the CDR3, taken from reference TRBV19 and TRBJ1-3): DGGITQSPKYLFRKEGQNVTLSCEQNLNHDAMYWYRQDPGQGLRLIYYSQIVNDFQKGDIAEGYSVSREKKESFPLTVTSAQKNPTAFYLCASSIAGSGNTIYFGEGSWLTVV.

With respect to this clone: Read coverage stops 3 residues before the CDR3 terminus; the germline J gene supplies the remainder. The chain links TRBV30 to TRBJ2-1; D not resolved. Between the trimmed V and J ends, which lost 5 bases and 9 bases, there was a span of 14 bases. Germline CDR1 GTSNPN, CDR2 SVGIG (reference sequence). The CDR3 has 12 amino acids. CDR3 sequence reads: CAWGDVLAEQFF. The DNA read from the CDR3 is TGTGCCTGGGGTGACGTCTTGGCTGAG.